The clone carrying this T cell receptor (beta chain) was counted between two and nine times. The V segment lost 6 bases and the J segment 11 bases; nucleotides outside the gene matches: 3. The V gene's germline CDR1 is MDHEN and CDR2 SYDVKM. The CDR3 sequence is 11 residues long. The sample belongs to a study of shared T cell receptors in the human thymus. Produced via immunoSEQ multiplex PCR; TCRdb's table is partial and in-frame only. The profile shows 540,000 or so clones, 75% to 80% of them singletons. A further study also used this sample, focusing on human thymus T cells.

V gene TRBV28 combines with J gene TRBJ2-7, with 11 bases matching TRBD1. The sequencing sample was made of thymocytes. The sequence came from a boy in the first two years of life with a congenital heart defect. For the CDR3, the DNA is TGTGCCAGCAGCCGGGACAGGGGGGAGTACTTC. Its protein product is CASSRDRGEYF. The variable domain in full, with the rest retrieved from reference TRBV28 and TRBJ2-7, is DVKVTQSSRYLVKRTGEKVFLECVQDMDHENMFWYRQDPGLGLRLIYFSYDVKMKEKGDIPEGYSVSREKKERFSLILESASTNQTSMYLCASSRDRGEYFGPGTRLTVT.